This TCR beta chain was documented in a study of beta chain features in type 1 diabetes. V was trimmed by 5 bases and J by 8 bases, leaving 19 bases between them. CDR3 length: 14 amino acids. Germline V gene data show CDR1 as GTSNPN and CDR2 as SVGIG (reference sequence). In this sample, this clone turned up a few times. The entirety of the isolated RNA underwent reverse transcription, so expressed TCRB transcripts were sequenced. Using immunoSEQ multiplex PCR, the repertoire was profiled, and TCRdb retains in-frame clones only, with some absent. Of roughly 250,000 clones in the sample, more than 65% were seen once.

This chain connects TRBV30 to TRBJ2-1, with TRBD1 as a possible D gene (6 bases). The source of this sequence is a man younger than 40 in good health. The material sequenced was naive CD4+ T cells from blood. This chain's CDR3 is CAWDPGHGVDEQFF. The CDR3 bases are TGTGCCTGGGACCCGGGACACGGAGTGGATGAGCAGTTCTTC.